This T cell receptor (beta chain) appears in the sequencing data of a study of Ad26.COV2.S vaccination and SARS-CoV-2 variants. Study-wide results and limits: Measurement of non-spike TCR breadth gave similar results in vaccine and placebo recipients.

Documented treatment: 15 to 20 received Ad26.COV2.S at low or high dose, single or two shots; about 5 received placebo; per-sample allocation not given. Repertoires come from day 63 after the first vaccine or placebo injection. Participants' vaccine, an Ad26 vector, delivered Wuhan-strain SARS-CoV-2 spike. Profiling relied on immunoSEQ multiplex PCR, and the TCRdb table lists in-frame clones only, not all of them. The repertoire holds hundreds of thousands of clones, with approximately 88% as singletons. In germline, CDR1 is LGHDT, CDR2 YNNKEL (reference sequence). Trimming removed 3 bases at V and 10 bases at J, with 10 bases between. The CDR3 is made up of 12 amino acids. Remarks on this clone: Its antigen is as yet unknown.

The receptor's source is a person between 18 and 59 years old who received the Ad26.COV2.S COVID-19 vaccine or a placebo. The genes are TRBV3-1 (or the pseudogene TRBV3-2) and TRBJ2-1; possible D gene TRBD2, 5 bases. The sequencing here drew on peripheral blood, taken in a trial of Ad26.COV2.S vaccine versus placebo. The CDR3 nucleotides read TGTGCCAGCAGCCAGGCCCCGGGGGAGCAGTTCTTC. This encodes CASSQAPGEQFF.